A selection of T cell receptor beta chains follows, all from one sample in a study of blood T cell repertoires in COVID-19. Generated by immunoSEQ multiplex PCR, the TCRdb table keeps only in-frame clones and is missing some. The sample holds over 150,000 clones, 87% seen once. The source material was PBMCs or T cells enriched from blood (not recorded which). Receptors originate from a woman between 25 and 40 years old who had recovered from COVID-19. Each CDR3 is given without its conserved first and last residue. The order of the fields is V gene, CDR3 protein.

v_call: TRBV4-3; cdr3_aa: ASSQKAEGTEAF
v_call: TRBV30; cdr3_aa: AWSPRNLMNTEAF
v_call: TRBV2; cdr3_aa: ASSRQDNYGYT
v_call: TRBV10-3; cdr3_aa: AIKGTGGPYEQF
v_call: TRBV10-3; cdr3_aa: AIRGDRVVPEAF
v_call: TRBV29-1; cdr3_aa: SVATGGATDTQY
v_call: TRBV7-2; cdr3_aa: ASSLGGGRDEAF
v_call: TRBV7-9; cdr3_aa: ASSPQGDHQPQH
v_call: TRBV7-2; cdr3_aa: ASKVGGPYNEQF
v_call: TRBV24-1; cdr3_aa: ATSDSGYKDTQY
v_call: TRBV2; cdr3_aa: ASTRTENTEAF
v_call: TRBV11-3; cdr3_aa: ASSLESVQAETQY
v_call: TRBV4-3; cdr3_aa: ASSQDYMGYSNQPQH
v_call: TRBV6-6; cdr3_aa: ASRKTGTSTGELF
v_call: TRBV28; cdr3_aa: ASSLHREPQETQY
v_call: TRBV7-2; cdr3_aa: ASSLSGARNTEAF
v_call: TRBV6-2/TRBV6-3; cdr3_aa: ASSSTSGRLSYEQY